This TCR beta chain stems from a study of cytomegalovirus exposure and HLA in healthy donors. The CDR3 spans 14 residues. Trimming removed 2 bases from V and 4 bases from J, with 8 bases in between. The germline CDR1 and CDR2 sequences are SGHAT and FQNNGV. Repertoires were generated with immunoSEQ multiplex PCR, while TCRdb's copy carries only in-frame clones and drops some. The sample contains roughly 150,000 clones, 88% of which appear only once. What was sequenced was PBMCs. The receptor's source is a man aged 18 to 30 in good health and CMV-seronegative. The chain has TRBV11-2 and TRBJ2-2; D perhaps matches TRBD1 (5 bases). The CDR3 DNA is TGTGCCAGCAGCTTATTACAGGTCACCGGGGAGCTGTTTTTT. Translation: CASSLLQVTGELFF.